The rows below give T cell receptor beta chains drawn from one sample of a study of early T cells in non-severe SARS-CoV-2 infection. TCRdb analysed the 5' RACE reads with MiXCR anew, one entry per CDR3 protein. The sample lists 100,000 to 120,000 distinct CDR3 sequences, over 9.5% seen once, with about 3.8% in the top ten. This material consisted of whole blood, taken at baseline. The receptors stem from an adult who was a healthcare worker with PCR-confirmed SARS-CoV-2 infection or an uninfected control (not recorded which). Both conserved end residues are part of each CDR3. Fields, in order: J gene, V gene, CDR3 protein.

TRBJ1-1 | TRBV4-1 | CASSQDRTGDTEAFF
TRBJ2-1 | TRBV28 | CASSPWAAGSSYNEQFF
TRBJ2-2 | TRBV27 | CASSFWTSWTTGELFF
TRBJ1-1 | TRBV3-1 | CASSLWGEGTEAFF
TRBJ1-2 | TRBV28 | CASSGPESSYGYTF
TRBJ1-2 | TRBV18 | CASSPSGGTGYLYGYTF
TRBJ2-7 | TRBV7-9 | CASSPEGARAYEQYF
TRBJ1-1 | TRBV5-1 | CASSRRPGPGYHTEAFF
TRBJ2-1 | TRBV9 | CASSESGGDYNEQFF
TRBJ2-1 | TRBV24-1 | CATSDPGTSGRSNEQFF
TRBJ1-3 | TRBV3-1 | CASSAGGSGNTIYF
TRBJ2-3 | TRBV3-1 | CASSLWTSGRASTDTQYF
TRBJ2-1 | TRBV15 | CATSSLRTSGRNEQFF
TRBJ1-1 | TRBV20-1 | CSASPENTEAFF
TRBJ1-6 | TRBV5-1 | CASSLDMGRNNSPLHF
TRBJ2-5 | TRBV6-4 | CASSSGQRSKETQYF
TRBJ1-1 | TRBV5-5 | CASSLTQGDTEAFF
TRBJ1-1 | TRBV7-8 | CASRVFGQSNTEAFF
TRBJ2-3 | TRBV6-1 | CASSEGRKVARGADTQYF
TRBJ2-2 | TRBV29-1 | CSAWTSGSRTGELFF
TRBJ2-5 | TRBV27 | CASSSLAEQETQYF
TRBJ2-7 | TRBV28 | CASSLQGVGVSYEQYF
TRBJ1-2 | TRBV28 | CASRLTGSGYTF
TRBJ2-7 | TRBV12-3/TRBV12-4 | CASSQLAGGAVGPYEQYF
TRBJ1-2 | TRBV5-1 | CASRRDRTSNYGYTF
TRBJ2-1 | TRBV4-1 | CASSQDGVGGIRVRFF
TRBJ2-3 | TRBV29-1 | CSETTGTDTQYF
TRBJ2-3 | TRBV6-5 | CASQRQTTWGTDTQYF
TRBJ2-1 | TRBV28 | CASSYYNEQFF
TRBJ2-2 | TRBV25-1 | CASRTGQSTGELFF
TRBJ1-1 | TRBV24-1 | CATEDKGRGQGTEAFF
TRBJ2-2 | TRBV7-6 | CASSLEPQGVSNTGELFF
TRBJ1-2 | TRBV2 | CASSENGYTF
TRBJ1-5 | TRBV7-8 | CASSLAGTGVNSNQPQHF
TRBJ2-1 | TRBV27 | CAIGRTLYNEQFF
TRBJ1-4 | TRBV5-4 | CASSGGQHLFF
TRBJ2-3 | TRBV20-1 | CSARDLAGGETDTQYF
TRBJ1-3 | TRBV6-5 | CASSYESSGNTIYF
TRBJ2-7 | TRBV9 | CASSAYYRDDEQYF
TRBJ2-5 | TRBV29-1 | CSVSKWSSQETQYF
TRBJ2-3 | TRBV2 | CASSVGTGGTDTQYF
TRBJ2-7 | TRBV5-1 | CASSRGTEGTYEQYF
TRBJ2-1 | TRBV5-1 | CASTYSGGRSYNEQFF
TRBJ2-7 | TRBV20-1 | CSANYHRDLLNYEQYF
TRBJ2-2 | TRBV27 | CASSLSPSGGPNTGELFF
TRBJ1-2 | TRBV29-1 | CSVESWGDYGYTF
TRBJ1-6 | TRBV4-2 | CASSQGASSYNSPLHF
TRBJ2-1 | TRBV20-1 | CSANVAGGPNEQFF